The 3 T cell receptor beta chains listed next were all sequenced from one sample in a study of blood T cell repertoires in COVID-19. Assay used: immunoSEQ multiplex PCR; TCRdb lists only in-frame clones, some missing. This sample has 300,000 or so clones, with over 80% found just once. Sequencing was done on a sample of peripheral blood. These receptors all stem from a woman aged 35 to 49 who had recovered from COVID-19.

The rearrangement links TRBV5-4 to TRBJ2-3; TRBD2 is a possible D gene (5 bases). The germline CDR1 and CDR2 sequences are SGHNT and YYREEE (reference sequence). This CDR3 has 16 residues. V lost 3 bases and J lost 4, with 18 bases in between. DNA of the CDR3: TGTGCCAGCAGCTCCAACCATCGGGGTTTTTCAGATACGCAGTATTTT. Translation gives CASSSNHRGFSDTQYF.

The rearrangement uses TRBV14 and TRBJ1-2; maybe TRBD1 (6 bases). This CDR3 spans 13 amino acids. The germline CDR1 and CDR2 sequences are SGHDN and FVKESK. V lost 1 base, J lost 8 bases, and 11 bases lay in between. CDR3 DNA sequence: TGTGCCAGCAGCCAAGTACAGGGCGGGGGCTACACCTTC. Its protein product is CASSQVQGGGYTF.

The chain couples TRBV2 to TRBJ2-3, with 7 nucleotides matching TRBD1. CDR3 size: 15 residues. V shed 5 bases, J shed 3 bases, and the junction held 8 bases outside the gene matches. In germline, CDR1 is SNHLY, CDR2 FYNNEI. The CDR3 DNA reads TGTGCCAGCAGTTTAGAGGGGACAGCGACAGATACGCAGTATTTT. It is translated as CASSLEGTATDTQYF.